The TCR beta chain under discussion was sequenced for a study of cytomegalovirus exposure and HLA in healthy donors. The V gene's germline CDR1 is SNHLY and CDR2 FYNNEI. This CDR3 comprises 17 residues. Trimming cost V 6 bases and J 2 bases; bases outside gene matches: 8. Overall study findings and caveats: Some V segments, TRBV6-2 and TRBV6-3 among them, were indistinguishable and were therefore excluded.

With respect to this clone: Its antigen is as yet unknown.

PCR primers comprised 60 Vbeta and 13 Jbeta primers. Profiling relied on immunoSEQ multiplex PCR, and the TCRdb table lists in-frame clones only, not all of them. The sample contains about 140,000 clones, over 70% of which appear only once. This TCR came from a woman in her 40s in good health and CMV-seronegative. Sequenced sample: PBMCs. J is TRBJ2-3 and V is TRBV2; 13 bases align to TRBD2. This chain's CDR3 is CASRGLAGVGPTDTQYF. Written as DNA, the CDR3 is TGTGCCAGCAGAGGACTAGCGGGGGTAGGCCCCACAGATACGCAGTATTTT.